This record looks at one T cell receptor (beta chain) sequence and its context. This entry is derived from a study of blood T cell repertoires in COVID-19. About the study: From the United States, Italy and Spain came samples of acute and convalescent COVID-19.

V gave up 3 bases and J gave up 6 bases, with 12 bases separating them. Germline V CDR1 and CDR2: LNHDA, SQIVND (reference sequence). This CDR3 comprises 13 residues. Repertoires were generated with immunoSEQ multiplex PCR, while TCRdb's copy carries only in-frame clones and drops some. The table has 110,000 to 150,000 clones, roughly 82% seen once. This chain joins TRBV19 and TRBJ2-7; maybe TRBD2 (5 bases). The sequence was collected from a man older than 75 with acute or convalescent COVID-19. The sequenced material came from peripheral blood. The CDR3 nucleotides read TGTGCCAGTAGTATGGAGGCGTCAGGCGAGCAGTACTTC. It is translated as CASSMEASGEQYF.